The 23 T cell receptor beta chains below come from one sample, sequenced in a study of blood T cells in healthy people across ages (dated by TCRdb to the mid-2010s). The library was generated by 5' RACE. Sequenced on an Illumina HiSeq 2500. The second PCR ran for roughly 7 to 11 cycles and used a J-beta primer mix along with a sample-barcoded 5' primer. Clones were called with MiXCR by TCRdb after fastp trimmed the public reads at Q25, and only in-frame beta chains were retained. Rows are unified per CDR3 protein, each entry keeping the most common DNA and genes. The sample data list hundreds of thousands of distinct CDR3 sequences, and 27% of these were observed just once. The ten largest account for about 30% of the sample. Sequences were obtained from blood. The receptors come from an older woman in good health.

This chain joins TRBV2 and TRBJ2-1; D remains ambiguous. Germline V gene sequence: CDR1 SNHLY, CDR2 FYNNEI. Trimming left V 1 base short and J 2 bases short, with 6 bases between. This CDR3 is 14 amino acids long. The CDR3 coding sequence is TGTGCCAGCAGTGAAGGGCGGACCTACAATGAGCAGTTCTTC. Protein: CASSEGRTYNEQFF.

This clonotype was observed a handful of times. This chain joins TRBV12-3 or TRBV12-4 and TRBJ2-7; 9 bases map to TRBD1. The CDR3 is 14 residues long. J gave up 5 bases and V 3 bases, and 5 bases lay outside the gene matches. This chain's CDR3 is CASSLGTGLHEQYF. The CDR3 DNA follows: TGTGCCAGCAGTTTGGGGACAGGGCTACACGAGCAGTACTTC.

This clonotype was counted a few times. The chain uses TRBV7-9 and TRBJ2-2; D is undetermined. Germline V gene sequence: CDR1 SEHNR, CDR2 FQNEAQ (reference sequence). The CDR3 sequence is 13 residues long. V was clipped by 0 bases and J by 6 bases, with 5 bases between them. In DNA form, the CDR3 reads TGTGCCAGCAGCTTAGCATGGGCCGGGGAGCTGTTTTTT. Encoded protein: CASSLAWAGELFF. Based on the CDR3 plus reference TRBV7-9 and TRBJ2-2, the full variable domain is DTGVSQNPRHKITKRGQNVTFRCDPISEHNRLYWYRQTLGQGPEFLTYFQNEAQLEKSRLLSDRFSAERPKGSFSTLEIQRTEQGDSAMYLCASSLAWAGELFFGEGSRLTVL.

This clonotype appeared many times. This rearrangement joins TRBV5-4 to TRBJ2-5, with TRBD2 identical over 7 bases. In germline, CDR1 is SGHNT, CDR2 YYREEE (reference sequence). The CDR3 is made up of 13 amino acids. Unmatched junction bases numbered 5, after V lost 4 bases and J lost 5 bases. The CDR3 nucleotides are TGTGCCAGCAGCGCCGGACTAGAGGAGACCCAGTACTTC. This encodes CASSAGLEETQYF. Looking up the rest from reference TRBV5-4 and TRBJ2-5 gives the full variable domain: ETGVTQSPTHLIKTRGQQVTLRCSSQSGHNTVSWYQQALGQGPQFIFQYYREEENGRGNFPPRFSGLQFPNYSSELNVNALELDDSALYLCASSAGLEETQYFGPGTRLLVL.

This clonotype turned up a few times. The rearrangement links TRBV20-1 to TRBJ2-4; 9 bases are a match to TRBD2. V trimming: 5 bases; J trimming: 3 bases; junction bases outside the gene matches: 8. The length of the CDR3 is 15 residues. Germline CDR1 reads DFQATT; CDR2 reads SNEGSKA (reference sequence). Here the CDR3 reads CSAVNSGSIKNIQYF. The CDR3 coding sequence is TGCAGTGCTGTCAATAGCGGGAGTATCAAAAACATTCAGTACTTC.

The chain carries TRBV28 and TRBJ2-7, with TRBD2 matching over 7 bases. The ends lost 7 bases at V and 3 bases at J; junction bases unmatched: 9. Germline V CDR1 and CDR2: MDHEN, SYDVKM. The CDR3 is 14 residues long. Here the CDR3 DNA reads TGTGCCAGCAACTTTAAGCGGGATTTCTACGAGCAGTACTTC. It translates to CASNFKRDFYEQYF.

V is TRBV5-1 and J is TRBJ1-3, with a weak D call TRBD1 (5 bases). The CDR3 is made up of 17 amino acids. Looked up from germline, CDR1 is SGHRS and CDR2 is YFSETQ. Trimming left V 2 bases short and J 0 bases short, with 15 bases between. The CDR3 protein is CASSLGVDSSSGNTIYF. CDR3 DNA: TGCGCCAGCAGCTTAGGTGTCGACAGCAGCTCTGGAAACACCATATATTTT.

The J gene is TRBJ1-3, the V gene TRBV7-9, with 8 positions matching TRBD1. The trim removed 4 bases at V and 8 bases at J, leaving 13 bases unmatched. The germline gives CDR1 SEHNR, CDR2 FQNEAQ (reference sequence). The CDR3 sequence is 16 residues long. The CDR3 sequence: CASSSTGVRGLDTIYF. CDR3 nucleotides: TGTGCCAGCAGCTCGACAGGGGTAAGGGGACTGGACACCATATATTTT. Drawing the rest from reference TRBV7-9 and TRBJ1-3, the complete variable domain is DTGVSQNPRHKITKRGQNVTFRCDPISEHNRLYWYRQTLGQGPEFLTYFQNEAQLEKSRLLSDRFSAERPKGSFSTLEIQRTEQGDSAMYLCASSSTGVRGLDTIYFGEGSWLTVV.

V usage is TRBV6-2 or TRBV6-3 and J usage is TRBJ2-3; TRBD2 matches 9 bases. The V and J ends lost 2 bases and 2 bases, in that order; junction bases with no gene match: 8. Germline V lookup: CDR1 MNHEY, CDR2 SVGEGT. The CDR3 sequence is 17 residues long. CDR3 coding DNA: TGTGCCAGCAGTTACGGAGGACTAGCGCTATACACAGATACGCAGTATTTT. Translating gives CASSYGGLALYTDTQYF.

This chain connects TRBV20-1 to TRBJ2-3; 8 nucleotides align to TRBD2. The CDR3 has 16 residues. The V gene end was trimmed by 6 bases and the J gene end by 5 bases; junction bases not matched to a gene: 16. The germline V gene encodes CDR1 DFQATT and CDR2 SNEGSKA (reference sequence). The DNA of the CDR3 is TGCAGTGCCCCCCCGGCGGACGGGAGGGCCGTAGATACGCAGTATTTT. It codes for CSAPPADGRAVDTQYF.

CDR3 sequence (DNA): TGCGCCAGCAGCCAAGCCCGACTGGCGAGGACCCAGTACTTC. This encodes CASSQARLARTQYF. The chain uses TRBV4-3 and TRBJ2-1; D gene ambiguous. The end of the DNA fits TRBJ2-5 better, so the J call may be wrong. In germline, CDR1 is LGHNA, CDR2 YSLEER. The CDR3 loop spans 14 amino acids.

In this sample, this clonotype turned up a few times. The chain recombines TRBV2 with TRBJ2-1, with D unresolved. Deletions cut 7 bases from V and 6 bases from J, with 22 bases between. The germline gives CDR1 SNHLY, CDR2 FYNNEI. CDR3 size: 16 residues. CDR3 amino acids: CASTPGLPVGFNEQFF. The DNA for the CDR3 is TGTGCCAGCACCCCCGGGCTACCCGTTGGGTTCAATGAGCAGTTCTTC.

A few counts support this clonotype. The chain recombines TRBV5-6 with TRBJ2-3, with 14 bases lining up with TRBD2. This CDR3 comprises 16 residues. Germline loops: CDR1 SGHDT, CDR2 YYEEEE. Trimming cost V 4 bases and J 5 bases; bases outside gene matches: 6. For the CDR3, the DNA is TGTGCCAGCAGCCCCCGACTAGCGGGAGGGGGAGATACGCAGTATTTT. It codes for CASSPRLAGGGDTQYF. Supplemented by reference TRBV5-6 and TRBJ2-3, the full variable domain reads DAGVTQSPTHLIKTRGQQVTLRCSPKSGHDTVSWYQQALGQGPQFIFQYYEEEERQRGNFPDRFSGHQFPNYSSELNVNALLLGDSALYLCASSPRLAGGGDTQYFGPGTRLTVL.

The chain has TRBV28 and TRBJ1-4, with no clear D. V lost 6 bases and J lost 4, with 15 bases in between. CDR1 is MDHEN, CDR2 SYDVKM, per germline. The CDR3 totals 15 residues. CDR3 nucleotides: TGTGCCAGCAGGGTAGTGTCTCCTCGTAATGAAAAACTGTTTTTT. The encoded protein is CASRVVSPRNEKLFF.

This CDR3 is CASSLEGRGMVTGELFF. CDR3 coding DNA: TGTGCCAGCAGCTTAGAAGGCAGGGGAATGGTCACCGGGGAGCTGTTTTTT. The chain employs TRBV7-3 and TRBJ2-2; tentatively, D is TRBD1 (6 bases). V dropped 2 bases and J dropped 4 bases, with 17 bases sitting between them. Germline CDR1 is SGHTA and CDR2 is FQGTGA. The CDR3 loop spans 17 amino acids.

This clonotype showed up just a few times. The chain uses TRBV12-3 or TRBV12-4 and TRBJ2-7; no reliable D call. There are 13 residues in the CDR3. Trimming left V 0 bases short and J 1 base short, with 4 bases between. The CDR3 DNA reads TGTGCCAGCAGTTTAGCCCAGTCCTACGAGCAGTACTTC. Translating gives CASSLAQSYEQYF.

This clonotype occurred a few times. V and J are TRBV5-1 and TRBJ1-2; no clear D gene. The V end was cut by 4 bases, the J end by 7 bases, with 14 bases between. CDR1 is SGHRS, CDR2 YFSETQ, per germline. The CDR3 is made up of 13 amino acids. The CDR3 protein is CASSPESGFGYTF. The CDR3 region has the DNA TGCGCCAGCAGCCCCGAGTCGGGTTTTGGCTACACCTTC. Full variable domain (outside the CDR3, taken from reference TRBV5-1 and TRBJ1-2): KAGVTQTPRYLIKTRGQQVTLSCSPISGHRSVSWYQQTPGQGLQFLFEYFSETQRNKGNFPGRFSGRQFSNSRSEMNVSTLELGDSALYLCASSPESGFGYTFGSGTRLTVV.

The V call is TRBV6-6, the J call TRBJ2-1; D may be TRBD2 (5 bases). CDR1 is MNHNY and CDR2 is SVGAGI in the germline V gene (reference sequence). Trimming removed 7 bases from V and 12 bases from J, with 19 bases in between. CDR3 length equals 13 residues. The CDR3: CASTRRGLGRQFF. Here the CDR3 DNA reads TGTGCCAGCACCCGACGAGGACTCGGCCGGCAGTTCTTC.

CDR3 protein: CASSIGSGSILETQYF. CDR3 sequence (DNA): TGTGCCAGTAGTATAGGGAGCGGGAGTATTTTGGAGACCCAGTACTTC. The chain carries TRBV19 and TRBJ2-5, with 8 bases aligning to TRBD2. CDR1 and CDR2 from the germline V gene are LNHDA and SQIVND (reference sequence). V lost 1 base to trimming and J lost 5 bases; unmatched junction nucleotides: 9. The CDR3 spans 16 residues.

The chain joins TRBV27 to TRBJ1-1; 7 bases are a match to TRBD1. J gave up 5 bases and V 7 bases, and 4 bases lay outside the gene matches. The CDR3 sequence is 12 residues long. CDR1 is MNHEY, CDR2 SMNVEV, per germline (reference sequence). CDR3 region: CASKGGWTEAFF. The CDR3 DNA is TGTGCCAGCAAAGGGGGCTGGACTGAAGCTTTCTTT.

Remarks on this clonotype: A read error is possible here, since a much larger clone lies one base away. This CDR3 reads CAGGGPDKQYF. For the CDR3, the DNA is TGTGCCGGCGGGGGGCCAGATAAGCAGTATTTT. V usage is TRBV7-3 and J usage is TRBJ2-3, with 8 bases fitting TRBD2. The CDR3 sequence is 11 residues long. The germline gives CDR1 SGHTA, CDR2 FQGTGA.

The rearrangement joins TRBV28 to TRBJ2-1; D is undetermined. The CDR3 runs to 15 residues. V gave up 3 bases and J gave up 2 bases, with 11 bases separating them. Germline-derived CDR1 and CDR2 are MDHEN and SYDVKM. The CDR3 protein is CASSFWAETYNEQFF. Here the CDR3 DNA reads TGTGCCAGCAGTTTCTGGGCTGAGACCTACAATGAGCAGTTCTTC.

This clonotype showed up just a few times. The gene calls are TRBV7-3 and TRBJ2-2, with TRBD2 as a possible D gene (7 bases). CDR1 is SGHTA and CDR2 is FQGTGA in the germline V gene. V was shortened by 3 bases and J by 2 bases, with 13 bases between the two germline ends. The CDR3 is 16 amino acids. The CDR3 here is CASSLRGGPNTGELFF. In nucleotides, the CDR3 is TGTGCCAGCAGCTTGAGGGGGGGCCCAAACACCGGGGAGCTGTTTTTT.